A single sample gave rise to the 8 T cell receptor beta chains below, sequenced in a study of blood T cell repertoires in COVID-19. Data came from immunoSEQ multiplex PCR; TCRdb stores just in-frame clones and leaves some out. This sample has about half a million clones; about 91% occur once, and the top ten carry about 0.91%. Sequenced input: peripheral blood. The receptors derive from a man aged 18 to 30 with COVID-19, enrolled during active disease.

The V and J genes are TRBV7-9 and TRBJ2-7; 9 bases fit TRBD2. V shed 1 base, J shed 1 base, and the junction held 5 bases outside the gene matches. This CDR3 is 16 amino acids long. Germline CDR1 is SEHNR and CDR2 is FQNEAQ (reference sequence). DNA for the CDR3: TGTGCCAGCAGCTTAGGAGAGCTAGCGGGATCCTACGAGCAGTACTTC. Its protein is CASSLGELAGSYEQYF.

This rearrangement joins TRBV5-1 to TRBJ2-6, with a possible D match to TRBD1 (6 bases). Trimming cost V 4 bases and J 3 bases, with 17 bases left between them. This CDR3 is 17 amino acids long. Germline values: CDR1 SGHRS, CDR2 YFSETQ. The CDR3 loop is CASSMQGGTVGANVLTF. The CDR3 DNA reads as TGCGCCAGCAGCATGCAAGGGGGAACGGTTGGGGCCAACGTCCTGACTTTC. Together with reference TRBV5-1 and TRBJ2-6, the CDR3 gives the full variable domain: KAGVTQTPRYLIKTRGQQVTLSCSPISGHRSVSWYQQTPGQGLQFLFEYFSETQRNKGNFPGRFSGRQFSNSRSEMNVSTLELGDSALYLCASSMQGGTVGANVLTFGAGSRLTVL.

This chain connects TRBV7-3 to TRBJ1-1; perhaps TRBD1 as D (6 bases). Per germline, CDR1 SGHTA and CDR2 FQGTGA. Trimming removed 5 bases at V and 1 base at J, with 11 bases between. The CDR3 runs 14 residues. CDR3 loop: CASSPGQTNTEAFF. The CDR3 DNA reads TGTGCCAGCAGCCCCGGACAGACGAACACTGAAGCTTTCTTT.

The CDR3 sequence: CASSPSVDRSYEQYF. The CDR3 nucleotides read TGTGCCAGCAGCCCATCGGTGGACAGGTCCTACGAGCAGTACTTC. This chain links TRBV11-3 with TRBJ2-7; 7 nucleotides align to TRBD1. This CDR3 spans 15 amino acids. Germline loops: CDR1 SGHNT, CDR2 YENEEA. V was pared by 5 bases and J by 1 base, with 8 bases of the junction left unmatched.

The chain carries TRBV15 and TRBJ1-1, with TRBD1 matching 8 bases. CDR3 size: 14 residues. The V and J ends lost 5 bases and 5 bases, in that order; junction bases with no gene match: 7. Germline-derived CDR1 and CDR2 are LNHNV and YYDKDF (reference sequence). The CDR3: CATSPAGGWTEAFF. The DNA of the CDR3 is TGTGCCACCAGCCCTGCAGGGGGCTGGACTGAAGCTTTCTTT.

The chain couples TRBV7-6 to TRBJ2-1; TRBD2 matches at 9 bases. V lost 2 bases, J lost 0 bases, and 5 bases stayed unmatched. The CDR3 extends over 17 amino acids. Per germline, CDR1 SGHVS and CDR2 FNYEAQ. CDR3 DNA: TGTGCCAGCAGCTTAAGGGCGGGGGGGACCTCCTACAATGAGCAGTTCTTC. Its translation: CASSLRAGGTSYNEQFF.

This chain uses TRBV5-1 with TRBJ2-1; 11 bases fit TRBD2. The J segment lost 5 bases and the V segment lost 4 bases, leaving 8 bases of the junction unmatched. Per the germline V gene, CDR1 is SGHRS and CDR2 is YFSETQ. This CDR3 region has 16 residues. The CDR3 coding sequence is TGCGCCAGCAGCCCATCACTAGCGGGAGATCACAATGAGCAGTTCTTC. Its translation: CASSPSLAGDHNEQFF.

The J gene is TRBJ2-5, the V gene TRBV30, with 9 positions matching TRBD1. This CDR3 contains 14 residues. The germline V gene has CDR1 GTSNPN and CDR2 SVGIG (reference sequence). The junction had 3 bases not matched to a gene; V was cut back by 2 bases and J by 2 bases. The CDR3 nucleotides are TGTGCCTGGAGTATCGGGACAGGGCAAGAGACCCAGTACTTC. Protein product: CAWSIGTGQETQYF.